The next 27 T cell receptor beta chains were all read from a single sample in a study of radiotherapy plus CTLA-4 blockade in lung cancer. Assay: immunoSEQ multiplex PCR; the TCRdb copy retains only in-frame clones and omits some. The sample yields tens of thousands of clones, around 63% seen once. Sequenced here: peripheral blood, sampled from a patient treated with radiotherapy plus ipilimumab. Receptors were obtained from a human donor with non-small cell lung cancer who had a partial response to radiotherapy plus ipilimumab.

The genes are TRBV18 and TRBJ2-7; tentatively, D is TRBD2 (5 bases). This CDR3 contains 14 residues. Trimming pared 4 bases from V and 3 bases from J, leaving 13 bases between. Germline CDR1 reads KGHSH; CDR2 reads LQKENI. The CDR3 sequence: CASSLSGTLYEQYF. The CDR3 DNA reads as TGTGCCAGCTCACTCTCGGGAACTCTCTACGAGCAGTACTTC.

The V gene is TRBV27, the J gene TRBJ1-1; 7 nucleotides agree with TRBD1. The CDR3 runs to 14 residues. The germline V gene has CDR1 MNHEY and CDR2 SMNVEV (reference sequence). The V and J ends lost 0 bases and 4 bases, in that order; junction bases with no gene match: 2. The CDR3 nucleotides read TGTGCCAGCAGTTTATCGACAGGGTCCACTGAAGCTTTCTTT. Translated: CASSLSTGSTEAFF.

The table lists this clone with a few counts. CDR3 nucleotides: TGTGCCAGCAGCACTCGACTAGCGGGGGAGTCGAACACCGGGGAGCTGTTTTTT. Encoded protein: CASSTRLAGESNTGELFF. This chain joins TRBV7-9 and TRBJ2-2, with 12 bases aligning to TRBD2. Germline trimming cut 5 bases from V and 0 bases from J; bases unmatched to any gene: 7. The V gene's germline CDR1 is SEHNR and CDR2 FQNEAQ (reference sequence). There are 18 residues in the CDR3.

The rearrangement links TRBV18 to TRBJ2-2; possibly TRBD1 for D (6 bases). The CDR3 loop spans 14 amino acids. V shed 3 bases and J shed 1 base, with 6 bases lying between them. Germline V lookup: CDR1 KGHSH, CDR2 LQKENI. The CDR3: CASSPTGNTGELFF. In nucleotides, the CDR3 is TGTGCCAGCTCACCGACAGGGAACACCGGGGAGCTGTTTTTT.

The gene calls are TRBV7-9 and TRBJ1-4; TRBD1 agrees at 7 bases. Unmatched junction bases numbered 6, after V lost 8 bases and J lost 6 bases. The CDR3 contains 13 residues. Germline CDR1 is SEHNR and CDR2 is FQNEAQ (reference sequence). As DNA, the CDR3 is TGTGCCAGCGGGGACAGTGGAGATGAAAAACTGTTTTTT. This gives the protein CASGDSGDEKLFF.

J is TRBJ2-3 and V is TRBV2, with unresolved D. The CDR3 covers 14 residues. Looked up from germline, CDR1 is SNHLY and CDR2 is FYNNEI. The V and J ends lost 7 bases and 0 bases respectively, with 11 bases between them. The CDR3 DNA reads TGTGCCAGCACCTCCGATACAAGCACAGATACGCAGTATTTT. Translated, it gives CASTSDTSTDTQYF.

The rearrangement uses TRBV18 and TRBJ1-1, with 8 bases lining up with TRBD1. The V and J ends lost 6 bases and 7 bases, in that order; junction bases with no gene match: 1. Germline V gene data show CDR1 as KGHSH and CDR2 as LQKENI. The CDR3 runs 11 residues. The CDR3 loop reads CASSDRGEAFF. CDR3 sequence (DNA): TGTGCCAGCTCCGACAGGGGTGAAGCTTTCTTT.

Only a few counts were recorded for this clone. The V gene is TRBV5-1, the J gene TRBJ1-2, with D perhaps matching TRBD1 (5 bases). The germline CDR1 and CDR2 sequences are SGHRS and YFSETQ. Trimming shortened V by 9 bases and J by 7 bases, and 13 bases separated the two germline ends. This CDR3 region has 11 residues. As DNA, the CDR3 is TGCGCCACCGACGGGGGAGCTGGCTACACCTTC. Translated, it gives CATDGGAGYTF. The variable domain in full, completed from reference TRBV5-1 and TRBJ1-2, reads KAGVTQTPRYLIKTRGQQVTLSCSPISGHRSVSWYQQTPGQGLQFLFEYFSETQRNKGNFPGRFSGRQFSNSRSEMNVSTLELGDSALYLCATDGGAGYTFGSGTRLTVV.

The chain is built from TRBV5-5 and TRBJ2-7; no firm D call. V was trimmed by 2 bases and J by 4 bases, leaving 7 bases between them. Germline lookup yields CDR1 SGHKS and CDR2 YYEKEE (reference sequence). The CDR3 sequence is 12 residues long. This CDR3 is CASSFGEYEQYF. The CDR3 DNA follows: TGTGCCAGCAGCTTCGGAGAGTACGAGCAGTACTTC.

The V and J genes are TRBV5-1 and TRBJ1-2; the D is unclear. Trimming left V 0 bases short and J 7 bases short, with 10 bases between. The CDR3 is 13 amino acids. Per the germline V gene, CDR1 is SGHRS and CDR2 is YFSETQ. CDR3 protein: CASSLARTGGYTF. Written as DNA, the CDR3 is TGCGCCAGCAGCTTGGCCCGAACGGGTGGCTACACCTTC.

This chain connects TRBV5-6 to TRBJ1-4; a weak D match, TRBD1 (6 bases). Per the germline V gene, CDR1 is SGHDT and CDR2 is YYEEEE. This CDR3 spans 15 amino acids. V was cut by 4 bases and J by 8 bases, with 18 bases left in between. The CDR3 DNA reads as TGTGCCAGCAGCACGGAACGGGGGGCAGGGGAAAAACTGTTTTTT. This encodes CASSTERGAGEKLFF.

The chain is built from TRBV30 and TRBJ2-2; D possibly corresponds to TRBD2 (6 bases). The germline V gene encodes CDR1 GTSNPN and CDR2 SVGIG (reference sequence). The CDR3 length is 16 residues. V lost 4 bases and J 6 bases, leaving 21 bases between the germline ends. The CDR3 sequence: CAWNERNPDYAGELFF. Written as DNA, the CDR3 is TGTGCCTGGAACGAACGGAACCCGGACTACGCCGGGGAGCTGTTTTTT.

V is TRBV7-9 and J is TRBJ1-6; tentative D call: TRBD1 (6 bases). Germline values: CDR1 SEHNR, CDR2 FQNEAQ (reference sequence). V was cut by 3 bases and J by 13 bases, with 13 bases left in between. The CDR3 has 13 residues. The CDR3: CASSLGAGEPLHF. CDR3 nucleotide sequence: TGTGCCAGCAGCTTGGGGGCGGGCGAGCCCCTCCACTTT.

This clone was counted ten times or more. V is TRBV21-1 and J is TRBJ2-7; the table names TRBD2, a call not compared with the DNA. TRBV21-1 is a recognized pseudogene. The CDR3 is made up of 17 amino acids. CDR3 DNA: TGTGCCAGCAGCGCTCTAGGAGGGCCCCCGGAGAGCTACGAGCAGTACTTC. Translation: CASSALGGPPESYEQYF.

The rearrangement uses TRBV7-9 and TRBJ2-7, with D possibly being TRBD2 (6 bases). V gave up 4 bases and J gave up 0 bases, with 10 bases separating them. The CDR3 sequence is 14 residues long. Germline CDR1 reads SEHNR; CDR2 reads FQNEAQ (reference sequence). In DNA, the CDR3 is TGTGCCAGCAGCTCTCGACTAGTCTCCTACGAGCAGTACTTC. It specifies CASSSRLVSYEQYF.

This clone has just one count. The rearrangement links TRBV9 to TRBJ2-1; 16 bases are a match to TRBD2. The length of the CDR3 is 18 residues. The junction had 8 bases not matched to a gene; V was cut back by 4 bases and J by 4 bases. Germline lookup yields CDR1 SGDLS and CDR2 YYNGEE. The CDR3 loop is CASSPGTSGGALYNEQFF. For the CDR3, the DNA is TGTGCCAGCAGCCCCGGGACTAGCGGGGGGGCCTTATACAATGAGCAGTTCTTC. The full variable domain, completed using reference TRBV9 and TRBJ2-1, is DSGVTQTPKHLITATGQRVTLRCSPRSGDLSVYWYQQSLDQGLQFLIQYYNGEERAKGNILERFSAQQFPDLHSELNLSSLELGDSALYFCASSPGTSGGALYNEQFFGPGTRLTVL.

This clone came up once. The chain joins TRBV7-2 to TRBJ1-2, with D possibly matching TRBD1 (6 bases). The CDR3 is made up of 14 amino acids. Germline loops: CDR1 SGHTA, CDR2 FQGNSA. Trimming took off 5 bases at V and 7 bases at J, with 17 bases between the two ends. CDR3 sequence reads: CASSRPGEGGGYTF. CDR3 sequence (DNA): TGTGCCAGCAGCCGACCAGGAGAAGGGGGTGGCTACACCTTC.

This chain joins TRBV4-3 and TRBJ2-1; TRBD2 aligns across 7 bases. The trim removed 0 bases at V and 4 bases at J, leaving 6 bases unmatched. Germline assignment: CDR1 LGHNA and CDR2 YSLEER. The CDR3 totals 16 residues. The CDR3 sequence: CASSQDRRGSYNEQFF. The CDR3 DNA follows: TGCGCCAGCAGCCAAGATCGGCGGGGGAGTTACAATGAGCAGTTCTTC.

The chain links TRBV18 to TRBJ1-4; 7 bases match TRBD1. The CDR3 is 13 residues long. The germline gives CDR1 KGHSH, CDR2 LQKENI. Trimming cost V 4 bases and J 6 bases; bases outside gene matches: 2. CDR3 sequence: CASSQGADEKLFF. In DNA form, the CDR3 reads TGTGCCAGCTCACAGGGGGCCGATGAAAAACTGTTTTTT.

This chain connects TRBV5-4 to TRBJ2-6; 7 positions agree with TRBD2. The length of the CDR3 is 15 residues. CDR1 is SGHNT, CDR2 YYREEE, per germline (reference sequence). The junction had 3 bases not matched to a gene; V was cut back by 4 bases and J by 2 bases. The CDR3 DNA is TGTGCCAGCAGCGTCGGACTAGCTGGGGCCAACGTCCTGACTTTC. The encoded protein is CASSVGLAGANVLTF.

The chain uses TRBV6-1 and TRBJ2-5, with 7 bases aligning to TRBD1. Germline CDR1 is MNHNS and CDR2 is SASEGT. V was clipped by 5 bases and J by 2 bases; unmatched bases: 5. This CDR3 region has 14 residues. Written as DNA, the CDR3 is TGTGCCAGCAGTAGAGGGACAGTTCAAGAGACCCAGTACTTC. It translates to CASSRGTVQETQYF.

As for this clone: This sample includes further DNA sequences coding for the same CDR3. CDR3 coding DNA: TGTGCCAGCAGCGCGGGGGGTGGAGACGAGCAGTACTTC. Translating gives CASSAGGGDEQYF. The chain is built from TRBV9 and TRBJ2-7; 7 positions agree with TRBD2. V shed 3 bases and J 5 bases; nucleotides not matched to a gene: 5. Germline CDR1 SGDLS, CDR2 YYNGEE. The CDR3 is 13 amino acids.

This rearrangement joins TRBV5-1 to TRBJ2-2; D is possibly TRBD1 (6 bases). The V gene lost 2 bases and the J gene lost 0 bases, with 11 bases spanning the gap. CDR3 length equals 16 residues. The germline V gene encodes CDR1 SGHRS and CDR2 YFSETQ. The chain's CDR3 is CASSFDRRTNTGELFF. The CDR3 DNA reads TGCGCCAGCAGCTTTGACAGGAGAACGAACACCGGGGAGCTGTTTTTT. Variable domain in full (rest from reference TRBV5-1 and TRBJ2-2): KAGVTQTPRYLIKTRGQQVTLSCSPISGHRSVSWYQQTPGQGLQFLFEYFSETQRNKGNFPGRFSGRQFSNSRSEMNVSTLELGDSALYLCASSFDRRTNTGELFFGEGSRLTVL.

There are a few counts of this clone. This chain uses TRBV21-1 with TRBJ1-1. TRBV21-1 has pseudogene status. This CDR3 has 12 residues. CDR3 in amino acids: CASSGGTFEAFF. As DNA, the CDR3 is TGTGCCAGCAGTGGGGGGACCTTTGAAGCTTTCTTT.

The CDR3 reads CASRGGGRGTGELFF. The CDR3 bases are TGTGCCAGCAGGGGCGGCGGGCGAGGCACCGGGGAGCTGTTTTTT. This rearrangement joins TRBV6-5 to TRBJ2-2; the D gene is possibly TRBD2 (5 bases). Trimming removed 6 bases at V and 4 bases at J, with 15 bases between. Germline V gene lookup returns CDR1 MNHEY and CDR2 SVGAGI. The CDR3 contains 15 residues.

At least ten counts were recorded for this clone. The rearrangement links TRBV4-3 to TRBJ1-1, with D possibly TRBD1 on 6 matching bases. Germline lookup yields CDR1 LGHNA and CDR2 YSLEER. This CDR3 spans 13 amino acids. The V end was cut by 1 base, the J end by 3 bases, with 6 bases between. CDR3 DNA sequence: TGCGCCAGCAGCCAAGGGACAGACACTGAAGCTTTCTTT. This sequence encodes CASSQGTDTEAFF.

This clone was detected ten times or more. The J gene is TRBJ1-3, the V gene TRBV7-9; D gene unclear. V was cut by 6 bases and J by 2 bases, with 14 bases left in between. Germline V gene data show CDR1 as SEHNR and CDR2 as FQNEAQ (reference sequence). This CDR3 spans 15 amino acids. CDR3 in DNA: TGTGCCAGCAGTTTCTCGGGGTTAGCTGGAAACACCATATATTTT. This translates into CASSFSGLAGNTIYF.